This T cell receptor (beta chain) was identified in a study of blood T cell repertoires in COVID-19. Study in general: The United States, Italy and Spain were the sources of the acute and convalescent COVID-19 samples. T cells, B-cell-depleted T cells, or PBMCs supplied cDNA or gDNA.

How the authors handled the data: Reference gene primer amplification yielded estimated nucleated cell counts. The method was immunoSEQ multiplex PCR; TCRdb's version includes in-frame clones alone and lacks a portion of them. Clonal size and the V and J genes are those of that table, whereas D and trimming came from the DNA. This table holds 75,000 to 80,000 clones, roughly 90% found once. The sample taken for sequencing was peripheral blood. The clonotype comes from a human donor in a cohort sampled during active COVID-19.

The CDR3 spells CASGAGQPYEQYF. CDR3 bases: TGTGCCTCAGGGGCCGGACAGCCCTACGAGCAGTACTTC. The genes are TRBV6-5 and TRBJ2-7, with D possibly TRBD1 on 6 matching bases. The CDR3 has 13 amino acids. Trimming took off 11 bases at V and 2 bases at J, with 16 bases between the two ends. The germline V gene has CDR1 MNHEY and CDR2 SVGAGI.